The 27 T cell receptor beta chains presented below share a single source sample, sequenced in a study of blood T cell repertoires in COVID-19. The assay was immunoSEQ multiplex PCR, and TCRdb's table has in-frame clones only and misses some. The sample records 200,000 to 300,000 clones, 65% to 90% being singletons. The sequenced sample consisted of peripheral blood. These receptors were obtained from a middle-aged man who had recovered from COVID-19.

This rearrangement joins TRBV7-8 to TRBJ2-2; 11 bases are a match to TRBD2. The CDR3 sequence is 17 residues long. The V gene end was trimmed by 7 bases and the J gene end by 1 base; junction bases not matched to a gene: 8. Germline V CDR1 and CDR2: SGHVS, FQNEAQ. The CDR3 nucleotides read TGTGCCAGCAAATCACTAGCGGGAGTAGAGAACACCGGGGAGCTGTTTTTT. It yields the protein CASKSLAGVENTGELFF.

This chain uses TRBV18 with TRBJ2-1; the match to TRBD2 covers 13 bases. The germline gives CDR1 KGHSH, CDR2 LQKENI. The CDR3 is made up of 15 amino acids. V was pared by 3 bases and J by 6 bases, with 2 bases of the junction left unmatched. The CDR3 DNA sequence: TGTGCCAGCTCACCTACTAGCGGGGGGGCCAATGAGCAGTTCTTC. It translates to CASSPTSGGANEQFF. The entire variable domain, with the rest obtained from reference TRBV18 and TRBJ2-1, is as follows: NAGVMQNPRHLVRRRGQEARLRCSPMKGHSHVYWYRQLPEEGLKFMVYLQKENIIDESGMPKERFSAEFPKEGPSILRIQQVVRGDSAAYFCASSPTSGGANEQFFGPGTRLTVL.

V gene TRBV5-4 combines with J gene TRBJ2-7, with TRBD2 matching 11 bases. With 4 bases clipped from V and 6 bases from J, the junction kept 9 bases outside the gene matches. Germline V gene lookup returns CDR1 SGHNT and CDR2 YYREEE (reference sequence). The CDR3 has 15 amino acids. In DNA form, the CDR3 reads TGTGCCAGCAGCCGCAAGATCGGACTAGCGGGCGAGCAGTACTTC. This codes for CASSRKIGLAGEQYF.

V and J are TRBV7-9 and TRBJ1-2; D is uncertain. Looked up from germline, CDR1 is SEHNR and CDR2 is FQNEAQ (reference sequence). The CDR3 totals 13 residues. V was shortened by 1 base and J by 8 bases, with 11 bases between the two germline ends. Here the CDR3 DNA reads TGTGCCAGCAGCTTAGACAGAATAAACGGCTACACCTTC. It translates to CASSLDRINGYTF.

The chain couples TRBV5-5 to TRBJ2-5, with D tentatively TRBD2 (6 bases). V was shortened by 2 bases and J by 0 bases, with 14 bases between the two germline ends. The CDR3 loop spans 16 amino acids. Germline assignment: CDR1 SGHKS and CDR2 YYEKEE (reference sequence). The chain's CDR3 is CASSFSGGVYQETQYF. The CDR3 nucleotides read TGTGCCAGCAGCTTCTCGGGCGGGGTGTACCAAGAGACCCAGTACTTC.

V and J are TRBV12-5 and TRBJ2-2, with TRBD1 matching 8 bases. CDR1 and CDR2 (germline): LGHNT, FRNRAP. V was pared by 1 base and J by 2 bases, with 15 bases of the junction left unmatched. This CDR3 region has 20 residues. Here the CDR3 reads CASGLDVTGALPLNTGELFF. CDR3 sequence (DNA): TGTGCTAGTGGTTTGGATGTGACAGGGGCCCTCCCTCTTAACACCGGGGAGCTGTTTTTT.

The chain combines TRBV10-1 with TRBJ2-2; the match to TRBD1 covers 9 bases. CDR3 size: 15 residues. J gave up 4 bases and V 4 bases, and 4 bases lay outside the gene matches. Germline V gives CDR1 WNHNN, CDR2 SYGVQD (reference sequence). For the CDR3, the DNA is TGCGCCAGCAGTGCTTTGACAGGGGGCACCGGGGAGCTGTTTTTT. Protein sequence: CASSALTGGTGELFF.

J is TRBJ1-2 and V is TRBV11-3; D is perhaps TRBD1 (5 bases). V was trimmed by 0 bases and J by 6 bases, leaving 8 bases between them. Germline assignment: CDR1 SGHNT and CDR2 YENEEA. The CDR3 runs 13 residues. CDR3 in amino acids: CASSLDWGDGYTF. CDR3 sequence (DNA): TGTGCCAGCAGCTTAGATTGGGGGGATGGCTACACCTTC.

The chain recombines TRBV7-9 with TRBJ1-2; D unresolved. The germline V and J ends were trimmed by 5 bases and 3 bases, with 16 bases remaining between them. The CDR3 has 15 residues. The germline gives CDR1 SEHNR, CDR2 FQNEAQ (reference sequence). This chain's CDR3 is CASSLGEGGYYGYTF. As DNA, the CDR3 is TGTGCCAGCAGCCTAGGCGAGGGAGGCTACTATGGCTACACCTTC.

Turning to this clone: At one boundary the junction diverges from the germline segment, which might be a read error. The chain is built from TRBV11-2 and TRBJ1-4; a weak D match, TRBD1 (6 bases). Germline V CDR1 and CDR2: SGHAT, FQNNGV. The length of the CDR3 is 15 residues. CDR3 DNA sequence: TGTGCCAGCAGATTAGGACAGACCAATAAAGAAAAACTGTTTTTT. Translated: CASRLGQTNKEKLFF.

The chain joins TRBV5-5 to TRBJ1-2; D is ambiguous. There are 15 residues in the CDR3. Deletions cut 4 bases from V and 4 bases from J, with 17 bases between. Looked up from germline, CDR1 is SGHKS and CDR2 is YYEKEE (reference sequence). CDR3 residues: CASSPDAGNIYGYTF. In nucleotides, the CDR3 is TGTGCCAGCAGCCCGGACGCGGGCAACATCTATGGCTACACCTTC.

The DNA of the CDR3 is TGTGCCAGCAGTTACTCGCCGGGACTAGCGGGGGATGCCGGGGAGCTGTTTTTT. It translates to CASSYSPGLAGDAGELFF. The chain employs TRBV6-2 or TRBV6-3 and TRBJ2-2; TRBD2 matches 14 bases. J was trimmed by 6 bases and V by 0 bases; bases with no gene match: 6. This CDR3 is built from 18 residues. Germline CDR1 MNHEY, CDR2 SVGEGT.

The V gene is TRBV19, the J gene TRBJ1-3, with D possibly being TRBD1 (5 bases). This CDR3 comprises 17 residues. V lost 5 bases and J lost 4, with 21 bases in between. Germline values: CDR1 LNHDA, CDR2 SQIVND (reference sequence). The CDR3 DNA sequence: TGTGCCAGTAGTCCTCCTCGACAGAACCTTAAGGGAAACACCATATATTTT. As protein: CASSPPRQNLKGNTIYF. The complete variable domain, with remaining parts taken from reference TRBV19 and TRBJ1-3, reads DGGITQSPKYLFRKEGQNVTLSCEQNLNHDAMYWYRQDPGQGLRLIYYSQIVNDFQKGDIAEGYSVSREKKESFPLTVTSAQKNPTAFYLCASSPPRQNLKGNTIYFGEGSWLTVV.

This clone appeared a single time. The genes are TRBV7-6 and TRBJ2-3, with TRBD2 matching 12 bases. The V and J ends lost 5 bases and 2 bases, in that order; junction bases with no gene match: 2. Germline values: CDR1 SGHVS, CDR2 FNYEAQ. The CDR3 spans 15 residues. CDR3 sequence (DNA): TGTGCCAGCAGCAGGACTAGCGGGACCACAGATACGCAGTATTTT. Protein: CASSRTSGTTDTQYF.

The V gene is TRBV6-6, the J gene TRBJ2-2, with 8 bases fitting TRBD1. Germline-derived CDR1 and CDR2 are MNHNY and SVGAGI (reference sequence). The trim removed 6 bases at V and 3 bases at J, leaving 6 bases unmatched. This CDR3 region has 15 residues. CDR3 in DNA: TGTGCCAGCAGCGGGACAGGACTATACACCGGGGAGCTGTTTTTT. This translates into CASSGTGLYTGELFF.

The chain carries TRBV7-6 and TRBJ2-5; D is possibly TRBD2 (5 bases). CDR3 length equals 15 residues. Trimming removed 0 bases at V and 11 bases at J, with 19 bases between. Germline CDR1 and CDR2: SGHVS and FNYEAQ. CDR3 in DNA: TGTGCCAGCAGCTTAGCGCGAAGTACAGCGGTTGGTCAGTACTTC. As protein: CASSLARSTAVGQYF.

The chain joins TRBV7-8 to TRBJ2-3, with 8 bases identical to TRBD2. Trimming at V came to 3 bases and at J to 0 bases, leaving 5 bases not matched to a gene. This CDR3 is built from 16 residues. Germline CDR1 is SGHVS and CDR2 is FQNEAQ. CDR3 sequence (DNA): TGTGCCAGCAGCTTCACTAGCGGCTCTAGCACAGATACGCAGTATTTT. It codes for CASSFTSGSSTDTQYF.

The V call is TRBV6-5, the J call TRBJ2-3; TRBD2 might be the D (5 bases). Germline CDR1 MNHEY, CDR2 SVGAGI. The CDR3 is made up of 15 amino acids. V lost 2 bases and J lost 0, with 9 bases in between. The CDR3 DNA reads as TGTGCCAGCAGTTACAAGCGGTCTAGCACAGATACGCAGTATTTT. This encodes CASSYKRSSTDTQYF.

V gene TRBV4-3 combines with J gene TRBJ2-1; 8 nucleotides agree with TRBD2. CDR1 is LGHNA and CDR2 is YSLEER in the germline V gene. The CDR3 loop spans 16 amino acids. The V segment lost 4 bases and the J segment 6 bases; nucleotides outside the gene matches: 11. CDR3 in DNA: TGCGCCAGCAGCCCCCAGGCCGGACTAGCAGGCAATGAGCAGTTCTTC. Translated, it gives CASSPQAGLAGNEQFF.

This clone was seen a single time. V gene TRBV19 combines with J gene TRBJ1-2, with TRBD1 matching 10 bases. This CDR3 contains 15 residues. After removal of 2 bases from V and 2 bases from J, the junction contained 2 bases not matched to a gene. CDR1 is LNHDA, CDR2 SQIVND, per germline (reference sequence). CDR3 amino acids: CASSIRTGGNYGYTF. Here the CDR3 DNA reads TGTGCCAGTAGTATAAGGACAGGGGGAAACTATGGCTACACCTTC.

In this sample, this clone turned up a few times. The rearrangement joins TRBV5-6 to TRBJ2-1; 10 nucleotides match TRBD2. In germline, CDR1 is SGHDT, CDR2 YYEEEE. The length of the CDR3 is 15 residues. V shed 7 bases and J 5 bases; nucleotides not matched to a gene: 9. This CDR3 is CASSFFSGRNNEQFF. The CDR3 DNA follows: TGTGCCAGCTCCTTCTTTAGCGGGAGGAACAATGAGCAGTTCTTC.

The chain employs TRBV5-6 and TRBJ1-4; a weak D match, TRBD1 (6 bases). Trimming stripped 4 bases from V and 7 bases from J, with 11 bases between. There are 13 residues in the CDR3. Germline lookup yields CDR1 SGHDT and CDR2 YYEEEE. The CDR3 sequence: CASSPTQGEKLFF. CDR3 coding DNA: TGTGCCAGCAGCCCCACACAGGGTGAAAAACTGTTTTTT.

Only one count was recorded for this clone. The chain is built from TRBV6-2 or TRBV6-3 and TRBJ2-5, with D tentatively TRBD1 (5 bases). V shed 0 bases and J shed 5 bases, with 13 bases lying between them. The CDR3 is 15 residues long. CDR1 and CDR2 from the germline V gene are MNHEY and SVGEGT. CDR3 sequence (DNA): TGTGCCAGCAGTTACTCGCCAGGGATGGGCGAGACCCAGTACTTC. Encoded protein: CASSYSPGMGETQYF.

On this clone itself: This specimen includes other DNA sequences encoding the same CDR3. CDR3 DNA: TGCGCCAGCAGCCAAGATTTATCCTACGAGCAGTACTTC. This codes for CASSQDLSYEQYF. The chain couples TRBV4-3 to TRBJ2-7; no firm D call. Germline V gives CDR1 LGHNA, CDR2 YSLEER. This CDR3 is built from 13 residues. Between the trimmed V and J ends, which lost 0 bases and 1 base, there was a span of 4 bases.

V gene TRBV6-1 combines with J gene TRBJ2-2; 7 nucleotides agree with TRBD1. With V trimmed by 4 bases and J by 8 bases, 16 bases remained unmatched. The CDR3 loop spans 17 amino acids. Germline CDR1 MNHNS, CDR2 SASEGT. Here the CDR3 reads CASSANSGTDTGGELFF. CDR3 coding DNA: TGTGCCAGCAGTGCCAACTCCGGGACAGACACAGGGGGGGAGCTGTTTTTT.

The V call is TRBV2, the J call TRBJ2-5; D unclear. The CDR3 consists of 14 residues. Per germline, CDR1 SNHLY and CDR2 FYNNEI. The germline V and J ends were trimmed by 4 bases and 2 bases, with 11 bases remaining between them. The CDR3 is CASSALSLQETQYF. The CDR3 DNA is TGTGCCAGCAGTGCACTAAGCCTTCAAGAGACCCAGTACTTC. Full variable domain (remainder filled in from reference TRBV2 and TRBJ2-5): EPEVTQTPSHQVTQMGQEVILRCVPISNHLYFYWYRQILGQKVEFLVSFYNNEISEKSEIFDDQFSVERPDGSNFTLKIRSTKLEDSAMYFCASSALSLQETQYFGPGTRLLVL.

This clone was counted only a few times. The chain combines TRBV18 with TRBJ2-1; TRBD1 matches at 10 bases. J was trimmed by 1 base and V by 3 bases; bases with no gene match: 15. Germline V gene data show CDR1 as KGHSH and CDR2 as LQKENI. The CDR3 totals 20 residues. CDR3 residues: CASSPKRMGGTGASYNEQFF. CDR3 sequence (DNA): TGTGCCAGCTCACCGAAAAGAATGGGGGGGACAGGGGCTTCCTACAATGAGCAGTTCTTC.